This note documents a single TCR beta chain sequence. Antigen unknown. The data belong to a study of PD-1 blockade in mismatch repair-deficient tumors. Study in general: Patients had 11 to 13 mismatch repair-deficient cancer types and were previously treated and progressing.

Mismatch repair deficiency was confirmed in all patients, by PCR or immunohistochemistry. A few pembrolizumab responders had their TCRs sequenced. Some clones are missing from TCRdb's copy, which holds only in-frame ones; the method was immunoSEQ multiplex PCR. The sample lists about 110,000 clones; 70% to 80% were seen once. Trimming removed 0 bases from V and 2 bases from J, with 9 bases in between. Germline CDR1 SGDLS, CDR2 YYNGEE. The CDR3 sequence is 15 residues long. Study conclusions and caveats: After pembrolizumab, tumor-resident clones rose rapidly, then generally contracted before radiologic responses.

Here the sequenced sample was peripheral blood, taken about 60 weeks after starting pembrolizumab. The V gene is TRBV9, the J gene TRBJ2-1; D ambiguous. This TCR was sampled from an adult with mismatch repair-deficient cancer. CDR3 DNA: TGTGCCAGCAGCGTAGATGTTGGTACCTACAATGAGCAGTTCTTC. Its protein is CASSVDVGTYNEQFF.